Each of the 17 T cell receptor beta chains below was sequenced from the same sample in a study of control samples from healthy donors and cancer patients. The protocol was immunoSEQ multiplex PCR, while the TCRdb copy is restricted to in-frame clones and leaves out a portion. The table includes 120,000 or so clones, roughly 90% detected once. Material: blood. These receptors all come from a man in his forties or fifties in good health.

The chain recombines TRBV7-2 with TRBJ2-7; no reliable D call. Trimming stripped 4 bases from V and 4 bases from J, with 11 bases between. This CDR3 spans 13 amino acids. Germline V gene data show CDR1 as SGHTA and CDR2 as FQGNSA. The CDR3 region is CASSSFNGYEQYF. CDR3 sequence (DNA): TGTGCCAGCAGCTCCTTCAACGGTTACGAGCAGTACTTC.

The gene calls are TRBV6-2 or TRBV6-3 and TRBJ1-5; unclear D gene. The CDR3 has 17 residues. The germline V gene has CDR1 MNHEY and CDR2 SVGEGT. Trimming stripped 5 bases from V and 1 base from J, with 18 bases between. CDR3: CASSAAGFESSNQPQHF. DNA for the CDR3: TGTGCCAGCAGTGCCGCAGGATTTGAAAGCAGCAATCAGCCCCAGCATTTT.

This clone was seen only once. The chain links TRBV6-6 to TRBJ2-3; TRBD2 agrees at 7 bases. Germline CDR1 reads MNHNY; CDR2 reads SVGAGI (reference sequence). The CDR3 spans 15 residues. J was trimmed by 7 bases and V by 6 bases; bases with no gene match: 13. Written as DNA, the CDR3 is TGTGCCAGCAGCGGCTTGGGAGGGGCCAGTAATACGCAGTATTTT. Amino acids: CASSGLGGASNTQYF.

The chain joins TRBV12-3 or TRBV12-4 to TRBJ2-5, with a tentative D call TRBD2 (5 bases). This CDR3 spans 12 amino acids. V was clipped by 8 bases and J by 2 bases, with 9 bases between them. The CDR3: CASPGVQETQYF. The CDR3 region has the DNA TGTGCCAGCCCCGGGGTTCAAGAGACCCAGTACTTC.

This clone has a single count. A much larger clone lies one base from this, so it may be a read error. The CDR3 nucleotides read TGTGCCAGCAGCTTGCTGGGCGTCGTCTATGACTACACCTTC. It specifies CASSLLGVVYDYTF. The chain is built from TRBV5-4 and TRBJ1-2; D is undetermined. Germline loops: CDR1 SGHNT, CDR2 YYREEE (reference sequence). The CDR3 extends over 14 amino acids.

The chain is built from TRBV27 and TRBJ2-3; D is unresolved. The V end lost 2 bases, the J end lost 0 bases, and 9 bases lay between the germline ends. Germline V CDR1 and CDR2: MNHEY, SMNVEV (reference sequence). The length of the CDR3 is 15 residues. CDR3 bases: TGTGCCAGCAGTTTACCCAACCCTAGCACAGATACGCAGTATTTT. Protein sequence: CASSLPNPSTDTQYF.

A remark on this clone: The same CDR3 is also encoded by other DNA sequences in this sample. The chain couples TRBV9 to TRBJ2-1; 9 bases line up with TRBD2. The CDR3 covers 16 residues. The J segment lost 3 bases and the V segment lost 0 bases, leaving 4 bases of the junction unmatched. Germline V gene data show CDR1 as SGDLS and CDR2 as YYNGEE. The CDR3 is CASSVGLAGFYNEQFF. CDR3 in DNA: TGTGCCAGCAGCGTAGGCCTAGCGGGGTTCTACAATGAGCAGTTCTTC.

This chain joins TRBV21-1 and TRBJ2-1. TRBV21-1 counts as a pseudogene. The CDR3 has 11 residues. Here the CDR3 DNA reads TGTGCCAGCAGCAAAACGCATGAGCAGTTCTTC. Its protein product is CASSKTHEQFF.

The chain has TRBV5-1 and TRBJ1-1; D is unclear. The CDR3 spans 14 residues. Deletions cut 0 bases from V and 4 bases from J, with 10 bases between. Germline CDR1 is SGHRS and CDR2 is YFSETQ. The CDR3 here is CASSLGGEGTEAFF. DNA of the CDR3: TGCGCCAGCAGCTTGGGGGGAGAAGGCACTGAAGCTTTCTTT. Full variable domain (rest looked up from reference TRBV5-1 and TRBJ1-1): KAGVTQTPRYLIKTRGQQVTLSCSPISGHRSVSWYQQTPGQGLQFLFEYFSETQRNKGNFPGRFSGRQFSNSRSEMNVSTLELGDSALYLCASSLGGEGTEAFFGQGTRLTVV.

The CDR3 coding sequence is TGTGCCAGCAGTAGGGGGGGGGCGCCCACTGAAGCTTTCTTT. This encodes CASSRGGAPTEAFF. The chain recombines TRBV2 with TRBJ1-1; TRBD1 is a possible D gene (6 bases). Deletions cut 5 bases from V and 4 bases from J, with 14 bases between. Per germline, CDR1 SNHLY and CDR2 FYNNEI. This CDR3 is built from 14 residues.

The V gene is TRBV2, the J gene TRBJ2-3; 9 bases align to TRBD1. Germline V gene data show CDR1 as SNHLY and CDR2 as FYNNEI. The V and J ends lost 5 bases and 3 bases, in that order; junction bases with no gene match: 6. The CDR3 spans 15 residues. The CDR3 DNA reads TGTGCCAGCAGTCCTAGGGACAGGGTGACAGATACGCAGTATTTT. Translation: CASSPRDRVTDTQYF.

V is TRBV2 and J is TRBJ1-6, with TRBD1 matching over 7 bases. The CDR3 has 17 residues. The germline CDR1 and CDR2 sequences are SNHLY and FYNNEI. V trimming: 5 bases; J trimming: 0 bases; junction bases outside the gene matches: 7. DNA of the CDR3: TGTGCCAGCAGTCTCGGGACAGTCAGCTCCTATAATTCACCCCTCCACTTT. It codes for CASSLGTVSSYNSPLHF.

This sequence joins TRBV7-9 and TRBJ2-5; 7 nucleotides agree with TRBD2. CDR3 length equals 17 residues. Germline loops: CDR1 SEHNR, CDR2 FQNEAQ (reference sequence). J was trimmed by 5 bases and V by 2 bases; bases with no gene match: 14. This CDR3 is CASSLKTSSWAAETQYF. The CDR3 DNA reads as TGTGCCAGCAGCTTAAAGACTAGCTCATGGGCGGCGGAGACCCAGTACTTC.

The chain recombines TRBV11-2 with TRBJ2-1; the D gene is possibly TRBD2 (7 bases). Per the germline V gene, CDR1 is SGHAT and CDR2 is FQNNGV. The V end lost 4 bases, the J end lost 3 bases, and 22 bases lay between the germline ends. This CDR3 comprises 18 residues. CDR3 region: CASSSGPFRGAYYNEQFF. DNA for the CDR3: TGTGCCAGCAGCTCTGGTCCCTTTCGGGGGGCCTACTACAATGAGCAGTTCTTC.

The V and J genes are TRBV29-1 and TRBJ2-2; D may correspond to TRBD1 or TRBD2 (5 bases each). Trimming left V 6 bases short and J 0 bases short, with 14 bases between. The CDR3 has 15 amino acids. In germline, CDR1 is SQVTM, CDR2 ANQGSEA. Here the CDR3 reads CSVTTGASNTGELFF. CDR3 coding DNA: TGCAGCGTGACTACAGGCGCCTCGAACACCGGGGAGCTGTTTTTT.

The chain couples TRBV19 to TRBJ2-1; the D gene is possibly TRBD2 (6 bases). CDR1 is LNHDA, CDR2 SQIVND, per germline (reference sequence). This CDR3 is 13 amino acids long. V was clipped by 6 bases and J by 7 bases, with 13 bases between them. The CDR3 sequence is CASRTVEGNEQFF. The CDR3 DNA follows: TGTGCCAGTAGGACGGTGGAGGGAAATGAGCAGTTCTTC.

The gene calls are TRBV6-2 or TRBV6-3 and TRBJ2-4, with D possibly being TRBD1 (6 bases). The CDR3 sequence is 15 residues long. Trimming removed 4 bases at V and 1 base at J, with 11 bases between. Germline CDR1 reads MNHEY; CDR2 reads SVGEGT. The CDR3: CASSSPGVAKNIQYF. The CDR3 DNA is TGTGCCAGCAGTTCCCCAGGGGTGGCCAAAAACATTCAGTACTTC.